These 11 T cell receptor beta chains came from one sample sequenced in a study of vaccination effects on CD4 cells after COVID-19. TCRdb's copy holds only in-frame clones and misses some; the assay was immunoSEQ multiplex PCR. The sample holds about 39,000 clones, roughly 82% seen once. The culture ran for nine to eleven days, and then CD4+ T cells were isolated. These receptors are not linked to any known antigen. The sample was CD4+ T cells from PBMCs cultured without peptide, taken before COVID-19 vaccination. The receptor set was obtained from a human donor who received a COVID-19 vaccine.

This chain connects TRBV6-1 to TRBJ2-7; D gene unclear. The CDR3 is made up of 14 amino acids. The germline V gene has CDR1 MNHNS and CDR2 SASEGT. The V end lost 0 bases, the J end lost 4 bases, and 10 bases lay between the germline ends. CDR3 in DNA: TGTGCCAGCAGTGAAGCTGCGTTTGGGTACGAGCAGTACGTC. This translates into CASSEAAFGYEQYV.

This clone appeared a few times. J is TRBJ1-1 and V is TRBV7-9, with unresolved D. The CDR3 is 12 amino acids. V was cut by 3 bases and J by 3 bases, with 5 bases left in between. CDR1 and CDR2 from the germline V gene are SEHNR and FQNEAQ (reference sequence). DNA of the CDR3: TGTGCCAGCAGCTTGGAGGACACTGAAGCTTTCTTT. Its protein product is CASSLEDTEAFF.

The CDR3: CASSSPGGSAEAFF. The CDR3 DNA reads as TGTGCCAGCAGTTCCCCAGGGGGCAGTGCTGAAGCTTTCTTT. The V and J genes are TRBV27 and TRBJ1-1, with 8 bases matching TRBD1. Germline lookup yields CDR1 MNHEY and CDR2 SMNVEV (reference sequence). The CDR3 runs to 14 residues. Trimming cost V 4 bases and J 6 bases; bases outside gene matches: 7.

V gene TRBV7-2 combines with J gene TRBJ1-2, with no clear D. Germline lookup yields CDR1 SGHTA and CDR2 FQGNSA. The CDR3 is made up of 14 amino acids. V was trimmed by 1 base and J by 4 bases, leaving 10 bases between them. CDR3 sequence: CASSLEGLGYGYTF. DNA for the CDR3: TGTGCCAGCAGCTTAGAAGGGTTGGGCTATGGCTACACCTTC.

The chain couples TRBV28 to TRBJ1-2; 9 positions agree with TRBD1. Germline V gene lookup returns CDR1 MDHEN and CDR2 SYDVKM. This CDR3 spans 15 amino acids. V lost 5 bases, J lost 11 bases, and 15 bases stayed unmatched. The CDR3 DNA sequence: TGTGCCAGCAGTACCTCAGCCGGGACAGGGATCGGGTACACCTTC. It is translated as CASSTSAGTGIGYTF.

This chain's CDR3 is CASSLGGITETQYF. DNA of the CDR3: TGTGCCAGCAGCTTGGGGGGGATAACGGAGACCCAGTACTTC. The chain joins TRBV5-5 to TRBJ2-5; perhaps D is TRBD1 or TRBD2 (5 bases each). Trimming cost V 0 bases and J 5 bases, with 11 bases left between them. The CDR3 has 14 residues. In germline, CDR1 is SGHKS, CDR2 YYEKEE (reference sequence).

The table lists this clone with a few counts. V is TRBV5-4 and J is TRBJ2-7, with 10 bases lining up with TRBD1. The CDR3 runs 15 residues. V shed 3 bases, J shed 6 bases, and the junction held 9 bases outside the gene matches. Germline CDR1 reads SGHNT; CDR2 reads YYREEE (reference sequence). Here the CDR3 reads CASSSTYGQGGEQYV. In DNA form, the CDR3 reads TGTGCCAGCAGCTCGACTTACGGACAGGGGGGCGAGCAGTACGTC.

V and J are TRBV6-4 and TRBJ1-3; D gene uncertain. Trimming stripped 2 bases from V and 2 bases from J, with 7 bases between. Per the germline V gene, CDR1 is MRHNA and CDR2 is SNTAGT. The CDR3 has 14 residues. CDR3 sequence: CASSDRSAGNTIYF. Written as DNA, the CDR3 is TGTGCCAGCAGTGACCGGTCTGCTGGAAACACCATATATTTT.

The chain combines TRBV4-1 with TRBJ2-5; 7 bases match TRBD1. The V segment lost 4 bases and the J segment 5 bases; nucleotides outside the gene matches: 7. Germline V lookup: CDR1 MGHRA, CDR2 YSYEKL. The CDR3 runs to 14 residues. The DNA of the CDR3 is TGCGCCAGCAGCCCTGGCCGGGACAGTGAGACCCAGTACTTC. Protein: CASSPGRDSETQYF.

The rearrangement joins TRBV6-4 to TRBJ2-1; D might be TRBD1 (6 bases). The CDR3 sequence is 16 residues long. V was clipped by 6 bases and J by 0 bases, with 15 bases between them. Germline V gene data show CDR1 as MRHNA and CDR2 as SNTAGT. The CDR3 here is CASRNHGGGSYNEQFF. In DNA, the CDR3 is TGTGCCAGCAGGAATCATGGGGGCGGCTCCTACAATGAGCAGTTCTTC.

This clone was picked up a small number of times. V and J are TRBV29-1 and TRBJ1-4; 7 bases fit TRBD1. CDR3 length: 15 residues. Germline values: CDR1 SQVTM, CDR2 ANQGSEA. V lost 5 bases and J lost 8; bases outside the gene matches: 14. The CDR3 DNA sequence: TGCAGCGTTCTCTCACAGGGGATGGGAGGCGAAAAACTGTTTTTT. This encodes CSVLSQGMGGEKLFF.